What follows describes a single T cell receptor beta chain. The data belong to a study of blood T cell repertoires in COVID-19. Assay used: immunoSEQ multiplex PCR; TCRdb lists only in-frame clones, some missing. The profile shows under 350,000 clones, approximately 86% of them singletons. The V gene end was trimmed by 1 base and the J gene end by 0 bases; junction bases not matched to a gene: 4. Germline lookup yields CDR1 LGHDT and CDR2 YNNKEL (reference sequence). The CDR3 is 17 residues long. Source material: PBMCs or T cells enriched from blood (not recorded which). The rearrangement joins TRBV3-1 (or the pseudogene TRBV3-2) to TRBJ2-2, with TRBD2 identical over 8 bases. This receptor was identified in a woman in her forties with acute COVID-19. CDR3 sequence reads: CASSQVLAATNTGELFF. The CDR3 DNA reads TGTGCCAGCAGCCAAGTACTAGCGGCAACGAACACCGGGGAGCTGTTTTTT.